Sequencing of this T cell receptor beta chain was carried out in a study of T cells after yellow fever vaccination. Study summary: Memory subsets EM, EMRA, CM and Tscm were separated by sorting based on CD3, CD45RA, CCR7 and CD95.

Study-wide results and caveats: Among all clonotypes, a small share was observed in both CD4 and CD8 compartments. It was a weaker secondary response, yet one that peaked faster, at day 5 versus 15.

This clonotype was counted only a few times. V lost 4 bases and J 1 base, leaving 17 bases between the germline ends. Germline V lookup: CDR1 LGHNA, CDR2 YSLEER. The CDR3 is 17 amino acids. One entry per CDR3 protein, called by TCRdb with MiXCR from the 5' RACE reads. The repertoire consists of 20,000 to 25,000 distinct CDR3 sequences, with roughly 5.6% occurring once and the leading ten covering around 20%. The chain has TRBV4-3 and TRBJ1-3; a possible D gene is TRBD1 (6 bases). Sample: PBMCs, either bulk or a sorted T-cell subset (CD4+, CD8+, memory, or dextramer-sorted; not recorded which), taken around 45 days after the first yellow fever vaccination. The origin of this receptor is a man aged 18 to 29 who received the YFV17D yellow fever vaccine. The CDR3 nucleotides are TGCGCCAGCAGCCTAACTAATACAGGGCAATCTGGAAACACCATATATTTT. The encoded protein is CASSLTNTGQSGNTIYF.